This record concerns one T cell receptor (beta chain) sequence. These data belong to a study of blood T cell repertoires in COVID-19. Study at large: Acute-phase and convalescent COVID-19 samples originated in the United States, Italy and Spain.

Produced via immunoSEQ multiplex PCR; TCRdb's table is partial and in-frame only. This sample has hundreds of thousands of clones, with roughly 90% found just once. The V end lost 6 bases, the J end lost 4 bases, and 15 bases lay between the germline ends. CDR1 is MNHNS and CDR2 is SASEGT in the germline V gene. The CDR3 is made up of 14 amino acids. V and J are TRBV6-1 and TRBJ1-2; D is perhaps TRBD1 (6 bases). Sequenced sample: peripheral blood. The origin of this receptor is a woman in her twenties or thirties with COVID-19, enrolled during active disease. CDR3 region: CASSSNRVGYGYTF. DNA for the CDR3: TGTGCCAGCAGCTCGAACAGGGTAGGCTATGGCTACACCTTC.